The 21 T cell receptor beta chains below all came from one sample that was sequenced in a study of blood T cell repertoires in COVID-19. Clones were sequenced by immunoSEQ multiplex PCR, and TCRdb holds only the in-frame ones, with some missing. The sample lists more than 50,000 clones, 88% occurring once. What was sequenced was peripheral blood. The receptor set was obtained from a human donor in a cohort sampled during active COVID-19.

The sample holds a few counts of this clone. This sequence joins TRBV3-1 (or the pseudogene TRBV3-2) and TRBJ2-1, with 10 nucleotides matching TRBD1. V shed 7 bases, J shed 10 bases, and the junction held 7 bases outside the gene matches. CDR3 length: 13 residues. Germline CDR1 reads LGHDT; CDR2 reads YNNKEL (reference sequence). The CDR3 sequence: CASKPGQGKEQFF. DNA of the CDR3: TGTGCCAGCAAACCGGGACAGGGGAAAGAGCAGTTCTTC.

This sequence joins TRBV21-1 and TRBJ2-7; the D call TRBD2 from the table was never checked on the DNA. TRBV21-1 is reported as a pseudogene. CDR3 length: 18 amino acids. CDR3 in amino acids: CASRPTPGLAAQPYEQYF. Written as DNA, the CDR3 is TGTGCCAGCAGGCCTACACCGGGTCTAGCGGCGCAACCCTACGAGCAGTACTTC.

This chain uses TRBV5-1 with TRBJ1-1; 9 bases agree with TRBD1. Per the germline V gene, CDR1 is SGHRS and CDR2 is YFSETQ. The junction had 17 bases not matched to a gene; V was cut back by 4 bases and J by 7 bases. This CDR3 has 17 amino acids. In DNA form, the CDR3 reads TGCGCCAGCAGCCCCCTTCCGGGACAGGGATTAGATAGTGAAGCTTTCTTT. Its protein product is CASSPLPGQGLDSEAFF.

The chain employs TRBV11-2 and TRBJ2-3, with 7 bases matching TRBD2. The J segment lost 3 bases and the V segment lost 2 bases, leaving 8 bases of the junction unmatched. Per the germline V gene, CDR1 is SGHAT and CDR2 is FQNNGV. The CDR3 consists of 16 residues. CDR3 DNA: TGTGCCAGCAGCTTATGGGGGGGTGAAGGTACAGATACGCAGTATTTT. Amino acid sequence: CASSLWGGEGTDTQYF. The entire variable domain, with the rest obtained from reference TRBV11-2 and TRBJ2-3, is as follows: EAGVAQSPRYKIIEKRQSVAFWCNPISGHATLYWYQQILGQGPKLLIQFQNNGVVDDSQLPKDRFSAERLKGVDSTLKIQPAKLEDSAVYLCASSLWGGEGTDTQYFGPGTRLTVL.

This clone was seen only once. This sequence joins TRBV6-5 and TRBJ1-2; D perhaps matches TRBD1 (5 bases). The V end lost 5 bases, the J end lost 2 bases, and 9 bases lay between the germline ends. In germline, CDR1 is MNHEY, CDR2 SVGAGI. CDR3 size: 13 residues. The CDR3 region is CASSPNRNYGYTF. CDR3 nucleotide sequence: TGTGCCAGCAGTCCCAACAGGAACTATGGCTACACCTTC.

This clone was recorded a few times. This chain uses TRBV7-9 with TRBJ2-7, with D uncertain. V dropped 5 bases and J dropped 10 bases, with 15 bases sitting between them. There are 12 residues in the CDR3. The germline CDR1 and CDR2 sequences are SEHNR and FQNEAQ (reference sequence). This chain's CDR3 is CASSRDTPAQYF. CDR3 DNA sequence: TGTGCCAGCAGCCGAGACACGCCAGCCCAGTACTTC. Drawing the rest from reference TRBV7-9 and TRBJ2-7, the complete variable domain is DTGVSQNPRHKITKRGQNVTFRCDPISEHNRLYWYRQTLGQGPEFLTYFQNEAQLEKSRLLSDRFSAERPKGSFSTLEIQRTEQGDSAMYLCASSRDTPAQYFGPGTRLTVT.

The chain is built from TRBV11-2 and TRBJ2-7; 10 bases agree with TRBD2. Looked up from germline, CDR1 is SGHAT and CDR2 is FQNNGV. The CDR3 extends over 15 amino acids. V shed 5 bases, J shed 0 bases, and the junction held 4 bases outside the gene matches. The CDR3 loop reads CASSNSGGLSYEQYF. The DNA of the CDR3 is TGTGCCAGCAGCAATAGCGGGGGGCTCTCCTACGAGCAGTACTTC. Looking up the rest from reference TRBV11-2 and TRBJ2-7 gives the full variable domain: EAGVAQSPRYKIIEKRQSVAFWCNPISGHATLYWYQQILGQGPKLLIQFQNNGVVDDSQLPKDRFSAERLKGVDSTLKIQPAKLEDSAVYLCASSNSGGLSYEQYFGPGTRLTVT.

The chain uses TRBV28 and TRBJ1-1, with no clear D. V was cut by 2 bases and J by 9 bases, with 10 bases left in between. The CDR3 totals 12 residues. Germline loops: CDR1 MDHEN, CDR2 SYDVKM. The CDR3 here is CASSLGGMQAFF. The CDR3 coding sequence is TGTGCCAGCAGTTTAGGTGGCATGCAAGCTTTCTTT. Combining the CDR3 with reference TRBV28 and TRBJ1-1 gives the whole variable domain DVKVTQSSRYLVKRTGEKVFLECVQDMDHENMFWYRQDPGLGLRLIYFSYDVKMKEKGDIPEGYSVSREKKERFSLILESASTNQTSMYLCASSLGGMQAFFGQGTRLTVV.

V usage is TRBV28 and J usage is TRBJ2-5; maybe TRBD2 (6 bases). The V gene lost 5 bases and the J gene lost 3 bases, with 16 bases spanning the gap. CDR1 and CDR2 from the germline V gene are MDHEN and SYDVKM. The CDR3 consists of 15 residues. In DNA, the CDR3 is TGTGCCAGCAGTCCCCCCGCGGGAAGGGAAGAGACCCAGTACTTC. Protein sequence: CASSPPAGREETQYF.

The chain carries TRBV3-1 (or the pseudogene TRBV3-2) and TRBJ2-7; D might be TRBD1 (6 bases). Germline values: CDR1 LGHDT, CDR2 YNNKEL (reference sequence). This CDR3 has 20 amino acids. The ends were cut back, 3 bases at V and 5 bases at J, with 32 bases in the middle. In DNA, the CDR3 is TGTGCCAGCAGCCAGGCAGGAAGCGCAGGGACACCCTTCCCAATGGACGAGCAGTACTTC. Protein product: CASSQAGSAGTPFPMDEQYF.

The V and J genes are TRBV16 and TRBJ1-1; D is possibly TRBD1 (5 bases). The CDR3 is 13 amino acids. Germline V gene data show CDR1 as KGHSY and CDR2 as FQNENV. V shed 1 base and J shed 5 bases, with 8 bases lying between them. The CDR3 DNA is TGTGCCAGCAGCCAATATGGGGGGACTGAAGCTTTCTTT. Translating it yields CASSQYGGTEAFF.

The chain has TRBV4-3 and TRBJ2-1, with D possibly being TRBD2 (5 bases). Germline V CDR1 and CDR2: LGHNA, YSLEER. This CDR3 spans 15 amino acids. V was clipped by 4 bases and J by 6 bases, with 16 bases between them. This chain's CDR3 is CASSPAARAGNEQFF. The CDR3 DNA follows: TGCGCCAGCAGCCCAGCGGCAAGGGCCGGCAATGAGCAGTTCTTC.

The chain links TRBV4-3 to TRBJ2-5, with a tentative D call TRBD1 (6 bases). V was cut by 0 bases and J by 4 bases, with 12 bases left in between. This CDR3 region has 15 residues. The germline V gene has CDR1 LGHNA and CDR2 YSLEER. The CDR3 is CASSQEAGAGETQYF. CDR3 in DNA: TGCGCCAGCAGCCAAGAGGCAGGGGCCGGAGAGACCCAGTACTTC.

The CDR3 nucleotides are TGTGCCAGCAGCTGGACAGGGGGCGCGTACGAGCAGTACTTC. Residues: CASSWTGGAYEQYF. The J gene is TRBJ2-7, the V gene TRBV3-1 (or the pseudogene TRBV3-2), with TRBD1 identical over 11 bases. From germline, CDR1 is LGHDT and CDR2 YNNKEL (reference sequence). The CDR3 sequence is 14 residues long. V lost 5 bases, J lost 4 bases, and 4 bases stayed unmatched.

This rearrangement joins TRBV27 to TRBJ1-2; TRBD1 matches 7 bases. CDR1 is MNHEY, CDR2 SMNVEV, per germline (reference sequence). The V gene end was trimmed by 6 bases and the J gene end by 8 bases; junction bases not matched to a gene: 15. This CDR3 has 15 residues. The CDR3 here is CASSLRQGPHYGYTF. In DNA form, the CDR3 reads TGTGCCAGCAGCCTAAGACAGGGTCCCCATTACGGCTACACCTTC.

This chain links TRBV5-1 with TRBJ1-2, with 9 bases aligning to TRBD1. Trimming cost V 0 bases and J 5 bases; bases outside gene matches: 2. CDR1 and CDR2 (germline): SGHRS, YFSETQ. The CDR3 runs 14 residues. CDR3 amino acids: CASSLAGTGYGYTF. The CDR3 DNA is TGCGCCAGCAGCTTGGCCGGGACAGGGTATGGCTACACCTTC.

This chain links TRBV5-4 with TRBJ1-2; 9 bases map to TRBD1. The CDR3 contains 16 residues. Per germline, CDR1 SGHNT and CDR2 YYREEE (reference sequence). V gave up 4 bases and J gave up 4 bases; unmatched junction bases: 11. The CDR3: CASSLIATGGFYGYTF. As DNA, the CDR3 is TGTGCCAGCAGCCTAATAGCGACAGGGGGGTTCTATGGCTACACCTTC.

The gene calls are TRBV4-2 and TRBJ1-1; 7 bases are a match to TRBD1. The germline V gene encodes CDR1 LGHNA and CDR2 YNFKEQ. Trimming at V came to 7 bases and at J to 4 bases, leaving 12 bases not matched to a gene. This CDR3 spans 15 amino acids. This CDR3 is CASTLTLTGLTEAFF. The CDR3 DNA reads TGTGCCAGCACTCTTACCCTGACAGGGCTCACTGAAGCTTTCTTT.

The V gene is TRBV27, the J gene TRBJ2-7; TRBD2 aligns across 7 bases. Germline CDR1 MNHEY, CDR2 SMNVEV (reference sequence). The CDR3 is 14 residues long. V lost 5 bases and J lost 0; bases outside the gene matches: 4. This CDR3 is CASSITGGSYEQYF. The CDR3 coding sequence is TGTGCCAGCAGTATTACGGGAGGCTCCTACGAGCAGTACTTC.

The J gene is TRBJ2-7, the V gene TRBV5-1, with 9 nucleotides matching TRBD2. Looked up from germline, CDR1 is SGHRS and CDR2 is YFSETQ. J gave up 6 bases and V 7 bases, and 11 bases lay outside the gene matches. The CDR3 totals 14 residues. The chain's CDR3 is CASRSGTSRGEQYF. The CDR3 DNA follows: TGCGCCAGCCGTTCCGGGACTAGCAGAGGCGAGCAGTACTTC.

The chain combines TRBV4-3 with TRBJ1-4; D is perhaps TRBD1 (5 bases). This CDR3 is 14 amino acids long. The ends were cut back, 3 bases at V and 5 bases at J, with 10 bases in the middle. In germline, CDR1 is LGHNA, CDR2 YSLEER. DNA of the CDR3: TGCGCCAGCAGCCAGACAGCCAGGAATGAAAAACTGTTTTTT. Translating gives CASSQTARNEKLFF.